This TCR beta chain was captured by sequencing in a study of radiotherapy plus CTLA-4 blockade in lung cancer. Worth noting for this clone: Its antigen is not known.

Patients with chemo-refractory metastatic non-small-cell lung cancer received focal radiation plus CTLA-4 blockade with ipilimumab. The CDR3 runs to 15 residues. Deletions cut 0 bases from V and 3 bases from J, with 10 bases between. The germline V gene has CDR1 SEHNR and CDR2 FQNEAQ (reference sequence). This table comes from immunoSEQ multiplex PCR, and its TCRdb copy is limited to in-frame clones, with some not included. Of roughly 120,000 clones listed, 70% to 85% are singletons. Study-wide points: Blood saw expansion of tumor-derived TCR clones after radiotherapy plus ipilimumab. Reports identified early blood T cell clone dynamics, with interferon-beta, as the best response predictor.

This chain links TRBV7-9 with TRBJ2-3; TRBD2 is a possible D gene (6 bases). This TCR was recovered from a human donor with non-small cell lung cancer that progressed on radiotherapy plus ipilimumab. Some clones in this sample may be carry-over from other donors' samples. Sequencing used peripheral blood, obtained from a patient treated with radiotherapy plus ipilimumab. The CDR3 loop reads CASSLAGGATDTQYF. CDR3 bases: TGTGCCAGCAGCTTAGCGGGCGGGGCTACAGATACGCAGTATTTT.